This is a list of T cell receptor beta chains from one sample in a study of T cells in Graves' hyperthyroidism and ophthalmopathy. MiXCR, run by TCRdb on the multiplex PCR reads, gives a single entry per CDR3 protein. The data hold about 840,000 distinct CDR3 sequences, with over 35% observed a single time. Sequenced input: blood. These receptors all come from a man younger than 35 with Graves' hyperthyroidism. Both conserved end residues are part of each CDR3. A D gene is named only where the DNA matches it firmly. A clone size is listed for some rows: how often the clone was seen (once, few, many), or a class if it is expanded.

>NA|TRBJ2-5|TRBV29-1|NA
TGCAGCGTTGTGGGGCGGGAGACCCAGTACTTC
CSVVGRETQYF
>NA|TRBJ1-5|TRBV7-6|many
TGTGCCAGCAGCCACCCAGGCCCAACGGCCAATCAGCCCCAGCATTTT
CASSHPGPTANQPQHF
>NA|TRBJ1-2|TRBV7-9|NA
TGTGCCAGCAGCCACGAGAGGGGCGGGGGTGGCTACACCTTC
CASSHERGGGGYTF
>NA|TRBJ1-5|TRBV15|NA
TGTGCCACCAGCAGAGCACGAGCGGGAGGCAATCAGCCCCAGCATTTT
CATSRARAGGNQPQHF
>NA|TRBJ2-2|TRBV20-1|few
TGCAGTGCTAGTAACAGGTTGAGCACCGGGGAGCTGTTTTTT
CSASNRLSTGELFF
>NA|TRBJ1-1|TRBV11-3|few
TGTGCCAGCAGCTCCTCCCTGGCTGAAGCTTTCTTT
CASSSSLAEAFF
>NA|TRBJ1-1|TRBV19|many
TGTGCCAGTAGTATCCTGACTGGTCTGAACACTGAAGCTTTCTTT
CASSILTGLNTEAFF
>NA|TRBJ1-2|TRBV10-3|many
TGTGCCATTACAGAACACCCCTCGGGTGGCTACACCTTC
CAITEHPSGGYTF
>NA|TRBJ2-2|TRBV20-1|NA
TGCAGAGCAGGGACCGGCGGGGAGCTGTTTTTT
CRAGTGGELFF
>NA|TRBJ2-7|TRBV10-3|many
TGTGCCATCAGTGAGTCGGGTGTTGGGGCACAGCAGTACTTC
CAISESGVGAQQYF
>TRBD1|TRBJ1-6|TRBV5-6|NA
TGTGCCAGCAGCTTGGGGACAGGCAGGAATTCACCCCTCCACTTT
CASSLGTGRNSPLHF
>NA|TRBJ2-2|TRBV10-3|many
TGTGCCATCAGTGAACAGGGAGGCACCGGGGAGCTGTTTTTT
CAISEQGGTGELFF
>NA|TRBJ1-2|TRBV10-3|many
TGTGCCATCAGTGTAACGAAGCAAGGCTACACCTTC
CAISVTKQGYTF
>NA|TRBJ1-1|TRBV7-2|NA
TGTGCCAGCAGTTCTAGCGCGTACACTGAAGCTTTCTTT
CASSSSAYTEAFF
>TRBD1|TRBJ1-4|TRBV4-1|few
TGCGCCAGCAGCCATGGGACAGGGGGCAGGGAAAAACTGTTTTTT
CASSHGTGGREKLFF
>TRBD1|TRBJ1-4|TRBV7-2|NA
TGTGCCAGCAGCGTCCCGGACAGGGGGGGTGAAAAACTGTTTTTT
CASSVPDRGGEKLFF
>NA|TRBJ1-3|TRBV25-1|NA
TGTGCCAGCAGTGGGTCGAGGTTCTCTCGAAACACCATATATTTT
CASSGSRFSRNTIYF
>NA|TRBJ2-5|TRBV4-3|NA
TGCGCCAGCAGCCAAGTCTGGGGGGAGACCCAGTACTTC
CASSQVWGETQYF